These 18 T cell receptor beta chains originate from one sample sequenced in a study of blood T cell repertoires in COVID-19. TCRdb's table, derived via immunoSEQ multiplex PCR, lists solely in-frame clones and lacks some. The table has approximately 220,000 clones, about 83% seen once. The sequenced sample consisted of PBMCs or T cells enriched from blood (not recorded which). Receptors originate from a woman aged 45-65 years who had been exposed to COVID-19.

V gene TRBV5-5 combines with J gene TRBJ2-3; D is ambiguous. This CDR3 is 12 amino acids long. Trimming took 4 bases from V and 4 from J, leaving 7 bases between them. Germline V gene data show CDR1 as SGHKS and CDR2 as YYEKEE (reference sequence). CDR3: CASSPIPDTQYF. CDR3 bases: TGTGCCAGCAGCCCAATTCCAGATACGCAGTATTTT.

The chain joins TRBV20-1 to TRBJ1-1; D gene uncertain. This CDR3 spans 11 amino acids. CDR1 and CDR2 (germline): DFQATT, SNEGSKA (reference sequence). Trimming pared 3 bases from V and 5 bases from J, leaving 7 bases between. This CDR3 is CSARGGTEAFF. CDR3 bases: TGCAGTGCTAGGGGCGGGACTGAAGCTTTCTTT.

The chain is built from TRBV5-8 and TRBJ1-3; 7 bases fit TRBD1. With V trimmed by 4 bases and J by 3 bases, 13 bases remained unmatched. This CDR3 has 17 amino acids. The germline CDR1 and CDR2 sequences are SGHTS and YDEGEE. CDR3 region: CASSVATQGWNGNTIYF. The CDR3 DNA sequence: TGTGCCAGCAGCGTTGCGACACAGGGGTGGAATGGAAACACCATATATTTT.

The chain recombines TRBV27 with TRBJ1-5; 9 bases align to TRBD1. CDR1 and CDR2 (germline): MNHEY, SMNVEV (reference sequence). The ends lost 5 bases at V and 6 bases at J; junction bases unmatched: 11. CDR3 size: 16 residues. The CDR3 region has the DNA TGTGCCAGCAGTGGTCAACAGGGGGCATTACGTCAGCCCCAGCATTTT. This codes for CASSGQQGALRQPQHF.

On this clone itself: Mismatch with germline at one junction end may stem from a read error. The rearrangement joins TRBV2 to TRBJ2-7, with TRBD1 identical over 8 bases. The germline CDR1 and CDR2 sequences are SNHLY and FYNNEI. The CDR3 is made up of 12 amino acids. The CDR3 DNA reads as TGTGCCAGCAGTGAAGGGCAGGGGGCCCACCACTTC. Translation gives CASSEGQGAHHF. The full variable domain, its missing parts supplied by reference TRBV2 and TRBJ2-7, is EPEVTQTPSHQVTQMGQEVILRCVPISNHLYFYWYRQILGQKVEFLVSFYNNEISEKSEIFDDQFSVERPDGSNFTLKIRSTKLEDSAMYFCASSEGQGAHHFGPGTRLTVT.

This chain uses TRBV5-4 with TRBJ2-7, with a tentative D call TRBD2 (5 bases). CDR3 length: 15 amino acids. V lost 0 bases to trimming and J lost 0 bases, with 10 bases between them. CDR1 SGHNT and CDR2 YYREEE come from the germline V gene (reference sequence). CDR3 region: CASSLDRGYSYEQYF. The DNA for the CDR3 is TGTGCCAGCAGCTTGGACCGGGGTTACTCCTACGAGCAGTACTTC.

The chain has TRBV7-8 and TRBJ1-1; D uncertain. CDR1 is SGHVS, CDR2 FQNEAQ, per germline. The CDR3 has 14 amino acids. V lost 7 bases and J 4 bases, leaving 16 bases between the germline ends. CDR3 protein: CASTTAPAGTEAFF. The DNA of the CDR3 is TGTGCCAGCACCACCGCGCCGGCGGGCACTGAAGCTTTCTTT.

V is TRBV7-8 and J is TRBJ1-4; D might be TRBD1 (5 bases). CDR3 length equals 14 residues. V lost 1 base, J lost 8 bases, and 11 bases lay in between. The germline CDR1 and CDR2 sequences are SGHVS and FQNEAQ. The CDR3 DNA sequence: TGTGCCAGCAGCTTAGATAGGGAGGGGGAAAAACTGTTTTTT. Translated: CASSLDREGEKLFF.

V is TRBV29-1 and J is TRBJ1-3; D call uncertain. Trimming removed 3 bases from V and 4 bases from J, with 10 bases in between. Germline assignment: CDR1 SQVTM and CDR2 ANQGSEA. The CDR3 is made up of 13 amino acids. In DNA form, the CDR3 reads TGCAGCGTTGATGGTGGAGGCGGAAACACCATATATTTT. Translated, it gives CSVDGGGGNTIYF.

This chain joins TRBV28 and TRBJ1-1; D remains ambiguous. V dropped 4 bases and J dropped 3 bases, with 12 bases sitting between them. Germline values: CDR1 MDHEN, CDR2 SYDVKM. The CDR3 consists of 14 residues. This chain's CDR3 is CASSYTNLDTEAFF. CDR3 nucleotides: TGTGCCAGCAGTTACACGAACCTTGACACTGAAGCTTTCTTT.

The rearrangement links TRBV10-2 to TRBJ2-7; possible D gene TRBD1, 7 bases. V was pared by 3 bases and J by 3 bases, with 21 bases between. There are 17 residues in the CDR3. CDR1 and CDR2 (germline): WSHSY, SAAADI. CDR3: CASSDPSRRGPYYEQYF. Here the CDR3 DNA reads TGCGCCAGCAGTGACCCCTCAAGGAGGGGGCCCTACTACGAGCAGTACTTC.

The CDR3 loop reads CASSLEELRPQHF. DNA for the CDR3: TGTGCCAGCAGCTTAGAAGAGCTAAGGCCCCAGCATTTT. This rearrangement joins TRBV7-8 to TRBJ1-5, with no clear D. The germline V gene encodes CDR1 SGHVS and CDR2 FQNEAQ. The germline V and J ends were trimmed by 1 base and 9 bases, with 10 bases remaining between them. CDR3 length: 13 amino acids.

The chain couples TRBV9 to TRBJ2-5, with 7 positions matching TRBD1. The CDR3 is made up of 16 amino acids. The V and J ends lost 4 bases and 0 bases, in that order; junction bases with no gene match: 9. In germline, CDR1 is SGDLS, CDR2 YYNGEE. CDR3 residues: CASSITLQGDQETQYF. DNA of the CDR3: TGTGCCAGCAGCATAACGCTCCAGGGGGACCAAGAGACCCAGTACTTC.

The chain employs TRBV5-4 and TRBJ2-2, with TRBD1 as a possible D gene (5 bases). Trimming left V 0 bases short and J 1 base short, with 7 bases between. The germline V gene encodes CDR1 SGHNT and CDR2 YYREEE (reference sequence). This CDR3 is 15 amino acids long. As DNA, the CDR3 is TGTGCCAGCAGCTTGGCTACAGGGAACACCGGGGAGCTGTTTTTT. Translation: CASSLATGNTGELFF.

The J gene is TRBJ1-4, the V gene TRBV5-4, with 10 bases fitting TRBD1. Germline values: CDR1 SGHNT, CDR2 YYREEE (reference sequence). Germline trimming cut 3 bases from V and 11 bases from J; bases unmatched to any gene: 10. The CDR3 sequence is 15 residues long. The CDR3 coding sequence is TGTGCCAGCAGCTCGACAGGGGGCGGACAAACGAAACTGTTTTTT. Protein sequence: CASSSTGGGQTKLFF. Complete variable domain (other parts from reference TRBV5-4 and TRBJ1-4): ETGVTQSPTHLIKTRGQQVTLRCSSQSGHNTVSWYQQALGQGPQFIFQYYREEENGRGNFPPRFSGLQFPNYSSELNVNALELDDSALYLCASSSTGGGQTKLFFGSGTQLSVL.

The V and J genes are TRBV29-1 and TRBJ2-1; 12 bases line up with TRBD2. V dropped 5 bases and J dropped 2; count of bases not matched to a gene: 4. CDR3 length equals 15 residues. Germline CDR1 and CDR2: SQVTM and ANQGSEA. As DNA, the CDR3 is TGCAGCGTTAAACTAGCGGGGGGTCCCTACAATGAGCAGTTCTTC. Its protein is CSVKLAGGPYNEQFF.

The rearrangement uses TRBV28 and TRBJ2-1; 11 bases are shared with TRBD1. The length of the CDR3 is 14 residues. The V and J ends lost 5 bases and 7 bases, in that order; junction bases with no gene match: 4. Germline V gives CDR1 MDHEN, CDR2 SYDVKM. In DNA, the CDR3 is TGTGCCAGCAGTAGGACAGGGGGCAGAAATGAGCAGTTCTTC. Protein product: CASSRTGGRNEQFF.

This clone was seen just once. CDR3: CSVHTGGYGYTF. The CDR3 DNA is TGCAGCGTCCACACAGGGGGCTATGGCTACACCTTC. This chain connects TRBV29-1 to TRBJ1-2, with 8 bases that match TRBD1. CDR3 size: 12 residues. The V segment lost 6 bases and the J segment 4 bases; nucleotides outside the gene matches: 4. Germline values: CDR1 SQVTM, CDR2 ANQGSEA.